One sample yielded the 23 T cell receptor beta chains listed below, sequenced in a study of T cells after yellow fever vaccination (dated by TCRdb to the late 2010s). Libraries were built with 5' RACE. Sequencing was performed on an Illumina HiSeq 2500. TCRdb handled the public reads itself, with Q25 trimming in fastp and clone calling in MiXCR, and kept productive beta chains. Rows with a matching CDR3 protein are joined into one entry that keeps the most common DNA and genes. In this sample the table shows about 580,000 distinct CDR3 sequences, about 17% of which occur a single time. 15% to 20% of the sample lies in the top ten. The treatment or condition tag for this specimen amounts to: live attenuated yellow fever vaccine strain. The specimen comprised PBMCs, sampled about 5 days after the first yellow fever vaccination. These receptors were collected from a man aged 18 to 29 who received the YFV17D yellow fever vaccine.

The genes are TRBV7-3 and TRBJ2-1; D possibly uses TRBD1 or TRBD2 (7 bases each). V lost 5 bases and J lost 0, with 14 bases in between. The germline CDR1 and CDR2 sequences are SGHTA and FQGTGA. The CDR3 loop spans 16 amino acids. CDR3 loop: CASSPPGGASYNEQFF. CDR3 sequence (DNA): TGTGCCAGCAGCCCCCCAGGGGGGGCCTCCTACAATGAGCAGTTCTTC.

V and J are TRBV29-1 and TRBJ1-2; 8 nucleotides agree with TRBD1. The V segment lost 6 bases and the J segment 4 bases; nucleotides outside the gene matches: 7. Germline-derived CDR1 and CDR2 are SQVTM and ANQGSEA. This CDR3 spans 13 amino acids. The CDR3 loop reads CSVQVTGGYGYTF. In nucleotides, the CDR3 is TGCAGCGTCCAAGTCACAGGGGGCTATGGCTACACCTTC.

The chain has TRBV6-2 or TRBV6-3 and TRBJ2-7; weak D call: TRBD2 (5 bases). CDR1 and CDR2 (germline): MNHEY, SVGEGT. The CDR3 spans 14 residues. The ends were cut back, 4 bases at V and 3 bases at J, with 13 bases in the middle. The CDR3 protein is CASSSSRENYEQYV. CDR3 DNA: TGTGCCAGCAGTTCCTCCCGGGAAAACTACGAGCAGTACGTC.

The DNA of the CDR3 is TGTGCCAGCAGTTTAGGGGAGGATAGGTATGGCTACACCTTC. It yields the protein CASSLGEDRYGYTF. The chain employs TRBV12-3 or TRBV12-4 and TRBJ1-2; D not resolved. The CDR3 is made up of 14 amino acids. Trimming stripped 1 base from V and 5 bases from J, with 11 bases between.

V usage is TRBV18 and J usage is TRBJ1-5; D unclear. CDR3 length: 15 amino acids. V shed 3 bases and J shed 0 bases, with 9 bases lying between them. CDR1 is KGHSH, CDR2 LQKENI, per germline. This chain's CDR3 is CASSPVIASNQPQHF. CDR3 bases: TGTGCCAGCTCACCCGTGATTGCTAGCAATCAGCCCCAGCATTTT.

This clonotype has at least ten counts. The chain has TRBV19 and TRBJ1-5; D not certain. CDR3 length equals 14 residues. Germline lookup yields CDR1 LNHDA and CDR2 SQIVND (reference sequence). Trimming left V 2 bases short and J 0 bases short, with 5 bases between. CDR3: CASSIQISNQPQHF. For the CDR3, the DNA is TGTGCCAGTAGTATACAGATTAGCAATCAGCCCCAGCATTTT.

In its sample, this clonotype was seen many times. An end of the junction does not agree with germline; a read error may underlie this. V is TRBV5-1 and J is TRBJ1-4, with D unclear. From germline, CDR1 is SGHRS and CDR2 YFSETQ. The CDR3 consists of 14 residues. The CDR3 loop is CASSLEATNEKLFF. CDR3 sequence (DNA): TGTGCCAGCAGCTTAGAGGCGACTAATGAAAAACTGTTTTTT.

This clonotype was found a few times. The V gene is TRBV7-9, the J gene TRBJ1-2; 9 bases fit TRBD1. V was pared by 6 bases and J by 4 bases, with 6 bases of the junction left unmatched. The CDR3 totals 14 residues. CDR1 is SEHNR, CDR2 FQNEAQ, per germline (reference sequence). This chain's CDR3 is CASRVIQGAYGYTF. DNA of the CDR3: TGTGCCAGCAGGGTCATACAGGGGGCCTATGGCTACACCTTC. The full variable domain, completed using reference TRBV7-9 and TRBJ1-2, is DTGVSQNPRHKITKRGQNVTFRCDPISEHNRLYWYRQTLGQGPEFLTYFQNEAQLEKSRLLSDRFSAERPKGSFSTLEIQRTEQGDSAMYLCASRVIQGAYGYTFGSGTRLTVV.

This clonotype came up many times. This chain connects TRBV6-1 to TRBJ2-1; 9 nucleotides agree with TRBD2. The CDR3 covers 15 residues. J was trimmed by 8 bases and V by 3 bases; bases with no gene match: 8. Germline V CDR1 and CDR2: MNHNS, SASEGT. The CDR3 DNA reads as TGTGCCAGCAGTGAGAGTAGCGGGGGTCCGGATGAGCAGTTCTTC. It encodes CASSESSGGPDEQFF.

The rearrangement links TRBV6-1 to TRBJ1-1; D call uncertain. V dropped 6 bases and J dropped 8 bases, with 7 bases sitting between them. The CDR3 runs 10 residues. The germline V gene has CDR1 MNHNS and CDR2 SASEGT. The CDR3 is CASREPEAFF. The DNA of the CDR3 is TGTGCCAGCAGGGAACCCGAAGCTTTCTTT.

The chain links TRBV20-1 to TRBJ1-6, with D perhaps TRBD1 (6 bases). Between the trimmed V and J ends, which lost 3 bases and 0 bases, there was a span of 15 bases. CDR1 is DFQATT, CDR2 SNEGSKA, per germline (reference sequence). CDR3 size: 17 residues. The CDR3 protein is CSARGDRIGSYNSPLHF. For the CDR3, the DNA is TGCAGTGCTAGGGGTGACAGGATCGGCTCCTATAATTCACCCCTCCACTTT.

The J gene is TRBJ2-2, the V gene TRBV4-2; D is unresolved. Germline CDR1 reads LGHNA; CDR2 reads YNFKEQ. V was trimmed by 4 bases and J by 7 bases, leaving 13 bases between them. The CDR3 runs to 14 residues. Written as DNA, the CDR3 is TGTGCCAGCAGCCCTGGGATCTTCTGCGGGGAGCTGTTTTTT. It codes for CASSPGIFCGELFF.

In this sample, this clonotype turned up many times. The chain uses TRBV7-2 and TRBJ2-7, with D perhaps matching TRBD2 (5 bases). The germline gives CDR1 SGHTA, CDR2 FQGNSA. This CDR3 is built from 14 residues. Trimming took off 4 bases at V and 0 bases at J, with 10 bases between the two ends. Here the CDR3 reads CASSSGIVSYEQYF. The CDR3 DNA follows: TGTGCCAGCAGCTCGGGAATAGTCTCCTACGAGCAGTACTTC.

The chain is built from TRBV10-2 and TRBJ2-1, with a possible D match to TRBD2 (5 bases). The ends were cut back, 4 bases at V and 1 base at J, with 8 bases in the middle. CDR1 and CDR2 (germline): WSHSY, SAAADI. The CDR3 is 14 residues long. The CDR3 DNA reads TGCGCCAGCAGTGCGGAGCGGTCCTACAATGAGCAGTTCTTC. Protein product: CASSAERSYNEQFF.

The gene calls are TRBV27 and TRBJ1-1, with D perhaps matching TRBD1 (6 bases). The germline V gene has CDR1 MNHEY and CDR2 SMNVEV (reference sequence). This CDR3 spans 15 amino acids. The V end lost 0 bases, the J end lost 5 bases, and 13 bases lay between the germline ends. CDR3 coding DNA: TGTGCCAGCAGTTTATCCCAGGGGAGACAGACTGAAGCTTTCTTT. As protein: CASSLSQGRQTEAFF.

This chain joins TRBV21-1 and TRBJ2-7; the table's D gene call, TRBD1, was not cross checked with the DNA. TRBV21-1 is deemed a pseudogene. The CDR3 length is 14 residues. This CDR3 reads CASSSSGACYEQYV. CDR3 nucleotide sequence: TGTGCCAGCAGCAGTTCTGGCGCCTGCTACGAGCAGTACGTC.

This clonotype came up a few times. The chain joins TRBV11-2 to TRBJ2-7; D may be TRBD1 (6 bases). Per the germline V gene, CDR1 is SGHAT and CDR2 is FQNNGV. Deletions cut 4 bases from V and 1 base from J, with 14 bases between. There are 15 residues in the CDR3. The CDR3 DNA sequence: TGTGCCAGCAGCTCAGACTCCGGGACATCCTACGAGCAGTACTTC. It is translated as CASSSDSGTSYEQYF.

The chain combines TRBV19 with TRBJ1-6; D gene ambiguous. The CDR3 loop spans 12 amino acids. Trimming pared 9 bases from V and 5 bases from J, leaving 8 bases between. From germline, CDR1 is LNHDA and CDR2 SQIVND (reference sequence). CDR3 residues: CASSAHNSPLHF. In DNA form, the CDR3 reads TGTGCCAGCTCCGCCCATAATTCACCCCTCCACTTT.

The chain has TRBV4-1 and TRBJ1-2; 9 nucleotides agree with TRBD1. CDR3 length equals 15 residues. The V segment lost 5 bases and the J segment 2 bases; nucleotides outside the gene matches: 6. CDR1 MGHRA and CDR2 YSYEKL come from the germline V gene. CDR3 protein: CASSIQQGANYGYTF. The CDR3 region has the DNA TGCGCCAGCAGCATCCAACAGGGGGCGAACTATGGCTACACCTTC.

The chain is built from TRBV7-9 and TRBJ1-2; no firm D call. CDR1 is SEHNR, CDR2 FQNEAQ, per germline (reference sequence). V was clipped by 3 bases and J by 2 bases, with 7 bases between them. CDR3 size: 13 residues. CDR3 sequence (DNA): TGTGCCAGCAGCTTCGAAGGGAACTATGGCTACACCTTC. Its translation is CASSFEGNYGYTF. The variable domain in full, completed from reference TRBV7-9 and TRBJ1-2, reads DTGVSQNPRHKITKRGQNVTFRCDPISEHNRLYWYRQTLGQGPEFLTYFQNEAQLEKSRLLSDRFSAERPKGSFSTLEIQRTEQGDSAMYLCASSFEGNYGYTFGSGTRLTVV.

This chain connects TRBV12-3 or TRBV12-4 to TRBJ1-4; D perhaps matches TRBD1 (5 bases). The V and J ends lost 7 bases and 8 bases respectively, with 14 bases between them. The CDR3 loop spans 13 amino acids. In DNA, the CDR3 is TGTGCCAGCAACCGACCGGGGGAGGAAAAACTGTTTTTT. Its translation: CASNRPGEEKLFF.

The chain employs TRBV28 and TRBJ2-5, with D maybe TRBD1 (6 bases). Germline loops: CDR1 MDHEN, CDR2 SYDVKM. The length of the CDR3 is 15 residues. Trimming removed 2 bases at V and 4 bases at J, with 14 bases between. The CDR3 loop is CASSLSGQGRETQYF. DNA for the CDR3: TGTGCCAGCAGTTTAAGCGGCCAGGGGCGAGAGACCCAGTACTTC.

This clonotype has just a few counts. The gene calls are TRBV5-1 and TRBJ2-7; 10 bases agree with TRBD1. The V gene's germline CDR1 is SGHRS and CDR2 YFSETQ. The V gene end was trimmed by 4 bases and the J gene end by 5 bases; junction bases not matched to a gene: 6. The CDR3 length is 14 residues. CDR3 DNA: TGCGCCAGCAGCAACGGACAGGGGGGCAACGAGCAGTACTTC. Amino acid sequence: CASSNGQGGNEQYF.